Below are 22 T cell receptor beta chains sequenced from a single sample in a study of T cell repertoires in cytomegalovirus infection. Their recognized antigens are unknown. From the reads, TCRdb called clonotypes with MiXCR, one entry per CDR3 protein. Here the sample spans under 120,000 distinct CDR3 sequences, roughly 39% being singletons. Sequencing was performed on CD8+ T cells from cultured PBMCs, taken from culture after CMV antigen stimulation. These receptors were collected from a human donor in good health (CMV status not recorded). Some clones in this sample may be carry-over from other donors' samples.

The chain employs TRBV6-2 or TRBV6-3 and TRBJ2-1; tentatively, D is TRBD2 (6 bases). The CDR3 length is 17 residues. Germline V CDR1 and CDR2: MNHEY, SVGEGT. The ends were cut back, 6 bases at V and 4 bases at J, with 22 bases in the middle. The CDR3 here is CASSSRSLGGEYNEQFF. The CDR3 bases are TGTGCCAGCAGCTCCCGGTCGCTTGGCGGGGAATACAATGAGCAGTTCTTC.

This clonotype has ten or more counts. The chain links TRBV7-8 to TRBJ1-2; perhaps TRBD1 as D (6 bases). This CDR3 comprises 15 residues. The ends were cut back, 0 bases at V and 6 bases at J, with 14 bases in the middle. Per germline, CDR1 SGHVS and CDR2 FQNEAQ. CDR3 nucleotide sequence: TGTGCCAGCAGCTTAGCATTACAGGGATCTAATGGCTACACCTTC. Protein sequence: CASSLALQGSNGYTF.

The chain uses TRBV4-1 and TRBJ1-2; D gene unclear. Germline V CDR1 and CDR2: MGHRA, YSYEKL. CDR3 length: 13 residues. V was clipped by 0 bases and J by 6 bases, with 8 bases between them. The CDR3 DNA sequence: TGCGCCAGCAGCCAAGATAGCGGGGATGGCTACACCTTC. This sequence encodes CASSQDSGDGYTF.

V usage is TRBV19 and J usage is TRBJ2-1, with D unresolved. Trimming stripped 4 bases from V and 0 bases from J, with 13 bases between. In germline, CDR1 is LNHDA, CDR2 SQIVND (reference sequence). This CDR3 has 16 amino acids. The CDR3 sequence: CASSNLGWVSYNEQFF. DNA of the CDR3: TGTGCCAGTAGTAACCTAGGGTGGGTCTCCTACAATGAGCAGTTCTTC.

This chain uses TRBV19 with TRBJ1-1, with D maybe TRBD1 (5 bases). The CDR3 spans 11 residues. Germline CDR1 reads LNHDA; CDR2 reads SQIVND (reference sequence). V was trimmed by 8 bases and J by 7 bases, leaving 11 bases between them. CDR3 loop: CASWGGIEAFF. In nucleotides, the CDR3 is TGTGCCAGTTGGGGGGGGATTGAAGCTTTCTTT.

There are a few counts of this clonotype. V usage is TRBV19 and J usage is TRBJ1-1; a weak D match, TRBD1 (5 bases). V was clipped by 5 bases and J by 7 bases, with 14 bases between them. The CDR3 extends over 13 amino acids. CDR1 is LNHDA and CDR2 is SQIVND in the germline V gene (reference sequence). In nucleotides, the CDR3 is TGTGCCAGTAGTCCCGCTCAGGGAATTGAAGCTTTCTTT. This encodes CASSPAQGIEAFF.

This clonotype was observed once. The chain uses TRBV9 and TRBJ1-2, with TRBD1 matching over 7 bases. The J segment lost 7 bases and the V segment lost 6 bases, leaving 6 bases of the junction unmatched. The CDR3 is 12 residues long. Germline V gene lookup returns CDR1 SGDLS and CDR2 YYNGEE. Here the CDR3 reads CASNDRAGGYTF. DNA for the CDR3: TGTGCCAGCAACGACAGGGCTGGTGGCTACACCTTC.

This clonotype was observed many times. The rearrangement uses TRBV7-6 and TRBJ1-2; TRBD1 might be the D (5 bases). CDR3 length equals 13 residues. Trimming cost V 5 bases and J 8 bases, with 15 bases left between them. Germline V gene lookup returns CDR1 SGHVS and CDR2 FNYEAQ. The CDR3 sequence: CASSHRDLGGYTF. The DNA of the CDR3 is TGTGCCAGCAGCCACCGGGACCTGGGGGGCTACACCTTC.

This clonotype was found once. The chain has TRBV29-1 and TRBJ1-2; no firm D call. Trimming took 0 bases from V and 7 from J, leaving 9 bases between them. The CDR3 runs to 12 residues. The germline gives CDR1 SQVTM, CDR2 ANQGSEA. The CDR3 nucleotides are TGCAGCGTTGAAGATCTAGGGTTTGGCTACACCTTC. Translating gives CSVEDLGFGYTF.

With regard to this clonotype: With a much larger clone just one base away, this may be a read error. The chain has TRBV12-3 or TRBV12-4 and TRBJ1-3, with D uncertain. CDR3 length: 12 residues. V was trimmed by 2 bases and J by 2 bases, leaving 1 base between them. This chain's CDR3 is CASSLPGNTIYF. The CDR3 nucleotides are TGTGCCAGCAGTTTACCTGGAAACACCATATATTTT.

About this clonotype itself: One end of the junction fails to match germline, which may point to a read error. The rearrangement uses TRBV7-1 and TRBJ2-3, with TRBD2 identical over 8 bases. TRBV7-1 is classed as an ORF, of uncertain function. This CDR3 comprises 15 residues. The CDR3 region has the DNA TGTGCCAGCATTCTCGGGGGGGCCGGAACAGTTACGCAGTATTTT. Translated: CASILGGAGTVTQYF.

The J gene is TRBJ1-1, the V gene TRBV6-6; a possible D gene is TRBD1 (6 bases). Germline CDR1 is MNHNY and CDR2 is SVGAGI (reference sequence). The CDR3 runs to 13 residues. V shed 11 bases and J shed 1 base, with 14 bases lying between them. CDR3 DNA sequence: TGTGCCTCTCTGGGAGGGGGGAACACTGAAGCTTTCTTT. This codes for CASLGGGNTEAFF.

In this sample, this clonotype turned up a few times. The chain carries TRBV24-1 and TRBJ1-1; 10 bases line up with TRBD1. The CDR3 totals 18 residues. V gave up 4 bases and J gave up 11 bases; unmatched junction bases: 21. Germline V lookup: CDR1 KGHDR, CDR2 SFDVKD. The CDR3: CATSDAPGTGDPLKGAFF. The DNA of the CDR3 is TGTGCCACCAGTGACGCTCCAGGGACAGGGGACCCATTAAAAGGCGCTTTCTTT.

The rearrangement links TRBV28 to TRBJ2-6; TRBD1 matches 8 bases. The ends lost 10 bases at V and 2 bases at J; junction bases unmatched: 7. The CDR3 consists of 15 residues. The germline CDR1 and CDR2 sequences are MDHEN and SYDVKM. CDR3: CAIAGGPTGANVLTF. The CDR3 DNA reads as TGTGCCATAGCAGGGGGCCCTACTGGGGCCAACGTCCTGACTTTC.

This rearrangement joins TRBV25-1 to TRBJ1-2; D is possibly TRBD1 (5 bases). Germline V gene lookup returns CDR1 MGHDK and CDR2 SYGVNS. The CDR3 is 13 residues long. Trimming left V 7 bases short and J 6 bases short, with 15 bases between. CDR3 loop: CASNVGGNHGYTF. For the CDR3, the DNA is TGTGCCAGCAACGTTGGGGGAAATCATGGCTACACCTTC.

The chain carries TRBV20-1 and TRBJ2-3; D may be TRBD2 (7 bases). Germline V gene sequence: CDR1 DFQATT, CDR2 SNEGSKA (reference sequence). This CDR3 region has 16 residues. V lost 6 bases, J lost 6 bases, and 25 bases lay in between. The CDR3 here is CSALYGGLSYRDTQYF. DNA for the CDR3: TGCAGTGCCCTCTACGGGGGGCTATCATATCGGGATACGCAGTATTTT.

This sequence joins TRBV19 and TRBJ1-6; D is unresolved. V lost 3 bases and J 9 bases, leaving 21 bases between the germline ends. The CDR3 contains 17 residues. CDR1 and CDR2 (germline): LNHDA, SQIVND (reference sequence). CDR3 in amino acids: CASSMADGRIISSPLHF. For the CDR3, the DNA is TGTGCCAGTAGTATGGCGGACGGTCGGATAATTAGTTCACCCCTCCACTTT. Supplemented by reference TRBV19 and TRBJ1-6, the full variable domain reads DGGITQSPKYLFRKEGQNVTLSCEQNLNHDAMYWYRQDPGQGLRLIYYSQIVNDFQKGDIAEGYSVSREKKESFPLTVTSAQKNPTAFYLCASSMADGRIISSPLHFGNGTRLTVT.

The chain couples TRBV12-3 or TRBV12-4 to TRBJ1-2; possible D gene TRBD1, 6 bases. Deletions cut 7 bases from V and 8 bases from J, with 17 bases between. The CDR3 sequence is 13 residues long. The CDR3 here is CASNKGEGRGYTF. The CDR3 DNA reads as TGTGCCAGCAATAAGGGGGAGGGTAGGGGCTACACCTTC.

This rearrangement joins TRBV7-2 to TRBJ2-1; TRBD2 matches at 13 bases. The trim removed 4 bases at V and 7 bases at J, leaving 10 bases unmatched. Germline CDR1 is SGHTA and CDR2 is FQGNSA. The CDR3 runs to 17 residues. The CDR3 coding sequence is TGTGCCAGCAGCTCTCCTTCGGGACTAGCGGGGCTGAATGAGCAGTTCTTC. This encodes CASSSPSGLAGLNEQFF.

The chain links TRBV15 to TRBJ1-2; D remains unclear. The CDR3 totals 13 residues. Looked up from germline, CDR1 is LNHNV and CDR2 is YYDKDF (reference sequence). Trimming pared 3 bases from V and 5 bases from J, leaving 10 bases between. CDR3: CATSSRTAYGYTF. As DNA, the CDR3 is TGTGCCACCAGCAGTCGAACTGCTTATGGCTACACCTTC.

The chain joins TRBV7-6 to TRBJ1-4; D is undetermined. Germline V gene lookup returns CDR1 SGHVS and CDR2 FNYEAQ. Trimming stripped 4 bases from V and 7 bases from J, with 13 bases between. The CDR3 runs to 14 residues. CDR3 sequence reads: CASSSDGDAEKLFF. CDR3 nucleotide sequence: TGTGCCAGCAGCTCGGACGGTGATGCTGAAAAACTGTTTTTT.

The chain joins TRBV6-6 to TRBJ2-3; the D is unclear. Per the germline V gene, CDR1 is MNHNY and CDR2 is SVGAGI (reference sequence). The CDR3 runs 12 residues. V lost 5 bases and J lost 7, with 10 bases in between. CDR3 region: CASSQDLNTQYF. The CDR3 region has the DNA TGTGCCAGCAGTCAAGACTTGAATACGCAGTATTTT.